What follows are 17 T cell receptor beta chains derived from one specimen sequenced in a study of cytomegalovirus exposure and HLA in healthy donors. This PCR relied on a set of 60 Vbeta primers and 13 Jbeta primers. Generated by immunoSEQ multiplex PCR, the TCRdb table keeps only in-frame clones and is missing some. The repertoire includes fewer than 95,000 clones, 65% to 75% of them detected once, and around 16% sits in the top ten. The sequenced sample was PBMCs. The receptors come from a woman in her forties in good health and CMV-seropositive.

This clone was observed a single time. This chain joins TRBV11-2 and TRBJ2-7, with TRBD2 identical over 10 bases. The CDR3 covers 15 residues. The junction had 7 bases not matched to a gene; V was cut back by 5 bases and J by 3 bases. CDR1 SGHAT and CDR2 FQNNGV come from the germline V gene. CDR3 DNA sequence: TGTGCCAGCAGCGGGTCTAGCGGGGGCCACTACGAGCAGTACTTC. This sequence encodes CASSGSSGGHYEQYF.

The chain uses TRBV10-3 and TRBJ1-2; D is uncertain. This CDR3 comprises 15 residues. V gave up 0 bases and J gave up 1 base, with 9 bases separating them. CDR1 ENHRY and CDR2 SYGVKD come from the germline V gene. CDR3 amino acids: CAISESEGINYGYTF. For the CDR3, the DNA is TGTGCCATCAGTGAGTCTGAGGGAATTAACTATGGCTACACCTTC.

V usage is TRBV7-6 and J usage is TRBJ1-1; 7 bases are a match to TRBD1. This CDR3 is 13 amino acids long. Germline trimming cut 1 base from V and 6 bases from J; bases unmatched to any gene: 2. Germline loops: CDR1 SGHVS, CDR2 FNYEAQ. The CDR3, as DNA: TGTGCCAGCAGCTTAGTACAGGGGTCTGAAGCTTTCTTT. Protein sequence: CASSLVQGSEAFF.

The chain links TRBV15 to TRBJ1-2; 7 bases are shared with TRBD1. Germline V gene data show CDR1 as LNHNV and CDR2 as YYDKDF (reference sequence). After removal of 1 base from V and 3 bases from J, the junction contained 5 bases not matched to a gene. CDR3 length equals 15 residues. The CDR3: CATSRVTGDYYGYTF. The CDR3 nucleotides are TGTGCCACCAGCAGAGTAACAGGGGACTACTATGGCTACACCTTC. Complete variable domain (other parts from reference TRBV15 and TRBJ1-2): DAMVIQNPRYQVTQFGKPVTLSCSQTLNHNVMYWYQQKSSQAPKLLFHYYDKDFNNEADTPDNFQSRRPNTSFCFLDIRSPGLGDTAMYLCATSRVTGDYYGYTFGSGTRLTVV.

The J gene is TRBJ2-7, the V gene TRBV13, with D possibly being TRBD2 (6 bases). Trimming took 3 bases from V and 7 from J, leaving 13 bases between them. There are 13 residues in the CDR3. Germline V gene lookup returns CDR1 PRHDT and CDR2 FYEKMQ (reference sequence). The CDR3 region is CASSFAGYMEQYF. The CDR3 bases are TGTGCCAGCAGCTTTGCGGGGTATATGGAGCAGTACTTC.

V gene TRBV27 combines with J gene TRBJ1-5; 10 bases match TRBD1. V was clipped by 3 bases and J by 4 bases; unmatched bases: 3. The CDR3 runs 15 residues. Germline lookup yields CDR1 MNHEY and CDR2 SMNVEV (reference sequence). In DNA form, the CDR3 reads TGTGCCAGCAGTTTTGAGGGACAGGGGAATCAGCCCCAGCATTTT. Its protein is CASSFEGQGNQPQHF.

The chain is built from TRBV11-2 and TRBJ2-1; TRBD2 is a possible D gene (5 bases). V shed 5 bases and J shed 4 bases, with 12 bases lying between them. Germline V gene sequence: CDR1 SGHAT, CDR2 FQNNGV. The CDR3 spans 14 residues. CDR3 amino acids: CASSRSGLYNEQFF. The CDR3 DNA is TGTGCCAGCAGCCGCTCGGGGTTATACAATGAGCAGTTCTTC.

The rearrangement joins TRBV27 to TRBJ1-5; 7 positions match TRBD1. CDR1 MNHEY and CDR2 SMNVEV come from the germline V gene (reference sequence). J gave up 2 bases and V 7 bases, and 5 bases lay outside the gene matches. CDR3 length: 14 residues. The CDR3 region is CASNPGQGNQPQHF. The CDR3 DNA follows: TGTGCCAGCAACCCCGGACAGGGCAATCAGCCCCAGCATTTT.

The rearrangement uses TRBV7-8 and TRBJ1-1, with TRBD1 matching over 8 bases. Per the germline V gene, CDR1 is SGHVS and CDR2 is FQNEAQ. The trim removed 3 bases at V and 5 bases at J, leaving 5 bases unmatched. This CDR3 comprises 14 residues. The CDR3 reads CASSFGRGQTEAFF. CDR3 nucleotide sequence: TGTGCCAGCAGCTTCGGCAGGGGGCAAACTGAAGCTTTCTTT.

The J gene is TRBJ2-7, the V gene TRBV5-4; D is undetermined. CDR3 length: 11 residues. Trimming left V 3 bases short and J 4 bases short, with 5 bases between. Germline CDR1 SGHNT, CDR2 YYREEE (reference sequence). The CDR3 sequence: CASSSQYEQYF. The CDR3 DNA sequence: TGTGCCAGCAGCTCCCAGTACGAGCAGTACTTC.

This clone was seen a few times. A far larger clone is one nucleotide away, so this likely arose from a read error. The rearrangement joins TRBV2 to TRBJ1-5, with D uncertain. The CDR3 consists of 14 residues. Trimming pared 1 base from V and 2 bases from J, leaving 6 bases between. Germline lookup yields CDR1 SNHLY and CDR2 FYNNEI. The CDR3 bases are TGTGCCAGCAGTGAAGGAGGTGGCAATCAGCCCCAGCATTTT. It is translated as CASSEGGGNQPQHF.

Concerning this clone itself: Here the CDR3 omits its conserved ending phenylalanine or tryptophan, so a read error is the likely source. No DNA is shown, since the ends of the CDR3 on it are uncertain; the CDR3 is the one TCRdb lists. The chain recombines TRBV5-6 with TRBJ1-1; the D call TRBD1 from the table was never checked on the DNA. Counting both end residues, the CDR3 totals 16 amino acids. Germline V lookup: CDR1 SGHDT, CDR2 YYEEEE. The CDR3 is CASSLFGQGGNTEALV.

The CDR3 loop reads CASATTNEKLFF. The CDR3 DNA reads TGTGCTAGTGCAACAACTAATGAAAAACTGTTTTTT. V is TRBV12-5 and J is TRBJ1-4; D gene unclear. V gave up 7 bases and J gave up 0 bases, with 3 bases separating them. There are 12 residues in the CDR3. The germline V gene has CDR1 LGHNT and CDR2 FRNRAP.

The chain employs TRBV6-1 and TRBJ2-3, with a possible D match to TRBD2 (5 bases). This CDR3 spans 13 amino acids. Looked up from germline, CDR1 is MNHNS and CDR2 is SASEGT. V was shortened by 8 bases and J by 3 bases, with 12 bases between the two germline ends. The CDR3 spells CASPVRGTDTQYF. The CDR3, as DNA: TGTGCCAGCCCAGTTAGAGGGACAGATACGCAGTATTTT.

The chain links TRBV15 to TRBJ2-7, with D tentatively TRBD2 (5 bases). The CDR3 loop spans 14 amino acids. Per the germline V gene, CDR1 is LNHNV and CDR2 is YYDKDF (reference sequence). V was shortened by 3 bases and J by 2 bases, with 11 bases between the two germline ends. In DNA form, the CDR3 reads TGTGCCACCAGCAGCGGCGGGTTTACCTACGAGCAGTACTTC. It codes for CATSSGGFTYEQYF.

Note on this clone: One end of the junction varies from germline; a read error may be responsible. Other DNA variants within this sample encode the same CDR3. The V call is TRBV4-3, the J call TRBJ1-1; D not resolved. CDR1 is LGHNA and CDR2 is YSLEER in the germline V gene. The CDR3 loop spans 16 amino acids. CDR3 DNA: TGCGCCAGCAGCCAAGTTCTTGGGAGGTTCGGCACTGAGGCTTTCTTT. Translated, it gives CASSQVLGRFGTEAFF.

The rearrangement joins TRBV27 to TRBJ1-1, with no clear D. This CDR3 is 14 amino acids long. V gave up 3 bases and J gave up 0 bases, with 8 bases separating them. CDR1 and CDR2 from the germline V gene are MNHEY and SMNVEV (reference sequence). The CDR3 sequence is CASSLSLMNTEAFF. In nucleotides, the CDR3 is TGTGCCAGCAGTTTGTCACTCATGAACACTGAAGCTTTCTTT.